This is a list of T cell receptor beta chains from one sample in a study of tumor-infiltrating lymphocytes in primary liver carcinoma. TCRdb processed the multiplex PCR reads anew with MiXCR; each CDR3 protein has one entry. The sample yields approximately 80,000 distinct CDR3 sequences, roughly two thirds seen once. Sequencing input: tumor-adjacent normal liver tissue. The source is a man in his forties with primary liver carcinoma and hepatitis B virus infection. Each CDR3 is given with its conserved first and last residue. Each record gives: V gene, J gene, CDR3 length, CDR3 protein.

v_call: TRBV12-3/TRBV12-4; j_call: TRBJ1-1; cdr3_length: 13; cdr3_aa: CASSSSGLTEAFF
v_call: TRBV11-2; j_call: TRBJ2-5; cdr3_length: 18; cdr3_aa: CSSSLDPWSGGRGESQYF
v_call: TRBV29-1; j_call: TRBJ1-3; cdr3_length: 10; cdr3_aa: CSIEAVVKYF
v_call: TRBV10-1; j_call: TRBJ2-5; cdr3_length: 13; cdr3_aa: CASRQDRNETQYF
v_call: TRBV6-1; j_call: TRBJ1-5; cdr3_length: 15; cdr3_aa: CASRMGVYGNQPQHF
v_call: TRBV20-1; j_call: TRBJ1-1; cdr3_length: 14; cdr3_aa: CSANLGQGLTEAFF
v_call: TRBV7-9; j_call: TRBJ1-2; cdr3_length: 12; cdr3_aa: CASNQGAQGYTF
v_call: TRBV6-5; j_call: TRBJ2-1; cdr3_length: 15; cdr3_aa: CVGSYGSNFNNEQFF
v_call: TRBV6-2/TRBV6-3; j_call: TRBJ2-7; cdr3_length: 13; cdr3_aa: CASSRSGASERYF
v_call: TRBV29-1; j_call: TRBJ2-7; cdr3_length: 13; cdr3_aa: CSVSYGVFGEQYF
v_call: TRBV11-2; j_call: TRBJ1-1; cdr3_length: 17; cdr3_aa: CASSLVPLNRLGTEAFF
v_call: TRBV4-2; j_call: TRBJ2-3; cdr3_length: 13; cdr3_aa: CASNQGPTDTQYF
v_call: TRBV4-3; j_call: TRBJ2-3; cdr3_length: 20; cdr3_aa: CASSQDLPSGTSGRADTQYF
v_call: TRBV4-1; j_call: TRBJ1-5; cdr3_length: 17; cdr3_aa: CAISQDLVAGGDQPQHF
v_call: TRBV7-9; j_call: TRBJ2-2; cdr3_length: 14; cdr3_aa: CASSPIPVTGELFF
v_call: TRBV4-3; j_call: TRBJ1-1; cdr3_length: 16; cdr3_aa: CASSQDGLTRGTEAFF
v_call: TRBV6-2/TRBV6-3; j_call: TRBJ1-2; cdr3_length: 14; cdr3_aa: CANSSGPMNYGFTF
v_call: TRBV12-3/TRBV12-4; j_call: TRBJ1-5; cdr3_length: 14; cdr3_aa: CACGRTGSNQPQHF
v_call: TRBV10-3; j_call: TRBJ1-1; cdr3_length: 12; cdr3_aa: CASRDWDTEALF
v_call: TRBV30; j_call: TRBJ2-1; cdr3_length: 14; cdr3_aa: CAWNKGDHLTEQFF
v_call: TRBV5-4; j_call: TRBJ2-3; cdr3_length: 15; cdr3_aa: CVSSGGQASTDTQYF
v_call: TRBV7-2; j_call: TRBJ1-1; cdr3_length: 12; cdr3_aa: CASSLRVAEAFF
v_call: TRBV10-3; j_call: TRBJ2-3; cdr3_length: 15; cdr3_aa: CAISAGRGCTDTQYF
v_call: TRBV11-1; j_call: TRBJ1-3; cdr3_length: 14; cdr3_aa: CASSLWRTGNTIYF
v_call: TRBV7-9; j_call: TRBJ2-1; cdr3_length: 16; cdr3_aa: CASSSLAGGPYNEQFF
v_call: TRBV19; j_call: TRBJ2-2; cdr3_length: 14; cdr3_aa: CASRDGTNTGELFF
v_call: TRBV29-1; j_call: TRBJ2-1; cdr3_length: 12; cdr3_aa: CSLRQGGNDQFF
v_call: TRBV7-8; j_call: TRBJ2-1; cdr3_length: 17; cdr3_aa: CAINLLGGSGRTNEQFF
v_call: TRBV5-5; j_call: TRBJ2-5; cdr3_length: 17; cdr3_aa: CTSSFRSRGNLGETQYF
v_call: TRBV11-1; j_call: TRBJ2-7; cdr3_length: 15; cdr3_aa: CTSSSSRDSSHEQYF
v_call: TRBV11-1; j_call: TRBJ2-1; cdr3_length: 15; cdr3_aa: CASSSPGLAGNEQFF
v_call: TRBV20-1; j_call: TRBJ2-7; cdr3_length: 12; cdr3_aa: CSANRALSEQYF